This is a list of T cell receptor beta chains from one sample in a study of T-cell reconstitution after alpha-beta-depleted transplantation in children. TCRdb itself ran the PCR reads through MiXCR, one entry per CDR3 protein. Of 150,000 to 250,000 distinct CDR3 sequences in the sample, 5.5% to 7% are singletons; the top ten hold under 6%. The sequencing here drew on PBMCs, taken before TCRalphabeta/CD19-depleted stem cell transplant. These receptors all come from a girl less than two years old with combined immunodeficiency, due to receive a stem cell transplant. Both conserved end residues are part of each CDR3. A D gene is named only where the DNA matches it firmly. Clone size is given for some rows only: seen once, a few or many times, or a class if the clone is expanded.

>TRBV2|many|TRBJ2-1|.
TGTGCCCGGACTTTGGGGTCCCCTAACAATGAGCAGTTCTTC
CARTLGSPNNEQFF
>TRBV7-6|.|TRBJ2-5|.
TGTGCCAGCAGCTTACGATGGCGAGAGACCCAGTACTTC
CASSLRWRETQYF
>TRBV27|many|TRBJ2-1|TRBD2
TGTGCCAGCAGCCCTGGGGGGGATCCCCTCAATGAGCAGTTCTTC
CASSPGGDPLNEQFF
>TRBV2|few|TRBJ2-3|TRBD2
TGTGCCAGCAGTCCGCGGGGGTTGGGAGATACGCAGTATTTT
CASSPRGLGDTQYF
>TRBV20-1|few|TRBJ2-5|.
TGCAGTGCTAGAGATGCTTTAGCGGTTATCCAAGAGACCCAGTACTTC
CSARDALAVIQETQYF
>TRBV5-1|many|TRBJ1-5|.
TGCGCCAGCAGACGAGGGGTTGGGGACAATCAGCCCCAGCATTTT
CASRRGVGDNQPQHF
>TRBV7-6|many|TRBJ2-3|.
TGTGCCAGCAGCCCCTCACTAGCTGAGGGCACAGATACGCAGTATTTT
CASSPSLAEGTDTQYF
>TRBV20-1|many|TRBJ2-1|TRBD1
TGCAGTGCCTATGATCAGGGGGACGATGAGCAGTTCTTC
CSAYDQGDDEQFF
>TRBV4-2|many|TRBJ2-2|.
TGTGCCAGCAGCCAAGATGAGGGGCCGGACACCGGGGAGCTGTTTTTT
CASSQDEGPDTGELFF
>TRBV6-2/TRBV6-3|many|TRBJ2-1|TRBD2
TGTGCCAGCAGTGACCCGGGACTAGCGGGAGTCTCCTACAATGAGCAGTTCTTC
CASSDPGLAGVSYNEQFF
>TRBV12-3/TRBV12-4|many|TRBJ1-5|.
TGTGCCAGCAGTTTAGCGGGGTATAATCAGCCCCAGCATTTT
CASSLAGYNQPQHF
>TRBV28|many|TRBJ1-4|TRBD1
TGTGCCAGCAGTTCCAAACAGGGGGCCAATGAAAAACTGTTTTTT
CASSSKQGANEKLFF
>TRBV5-8|many|TRBJ2-7|TRBD1
TGTGCCAGCAGCTCCCGCCCGGGACAGGGAAGGTACGAGCAGTACTTC
CASSSRPGQGRYEQYF
>TRBV14|many|TRBJ1-4|.
TGTGCCAGCAGCCAAGGGACAAGGGATCTCGGGCCAGAAAAACTGTTTTTT
CASSQGTRDLGPEKLFF
>TRBV29-1|few|TRBJ2-3|TRBD2
TGCAGCGTTGACTCCCTTTGGTCGGGGGGGGGACCAGATACGCAGTATTTT
CSVDSLWSGGGPDTQYF
>TRBV20-1|many|TRBJ2-7|TRBD2
TGCAGTGCTAGGATCACACTAGCGGGATCTTACGAGCAGTACTTC
CSARITLAGSYEQYF
>TRBV7-9|many|TRBJ1-5|.
TGTGCCAGCAGCCAGTGGGGGGCGCGCAATCAGCCCCAGCATTTT
CASSQWGARNQPQHF
>TRBV12-3/TRBV12-4|many|TRBJ2-7|.
TGTGCCAGCAGTTTTTCTGCTTTCTCCTACGAGCAGTACTTC
CASSFSAFSYEQYF
>TRBV4-3|few|TRBJ2-1|TRBD2
TGCGCCAGCAGCCAGTCTAAGCGGGAGACGTACAATGAGCAGTTCTTC
CASSQSKRETYNEQFF
>TRBV3-1|many|TRBJ2-3|TRBD2
TGTGCCAGCAGCCCCCCCTTTGCGGGAGACACAGATACGCAGTATTTT
CASSPPFAGDTDTQYF
>TRBV4-2|few|TRBJ1-3|.
TGTGCCAGCAGCTCAGATCTCAGGGGAGGGCCCCACCGAAACACCATATATTTT
CASSSDLRGGPHRNTIYF
>TRBV10-3|many|TRBJ2-3|TRBD1
TGTGCCATCAGTGAGATCGCCGGGACAGGGGAATCGGATACGCAGTATTTT
CAISEIAGTGESDTQYF
>TRBV9|many|TRBJ2-5|TRBD2
TGTGCCAGCAGCGTAGGTGCGGGGGGGCCAGAGACCCAGTACTTC
CASSVGAGGPETQYF
>TRBV6-2/TRBV6-3|.|TRBJ1-2|TRBD1
TGTGCCAGCAGTTACCTAAAGGAGACAGGGATTCATGGCTACACCTTC
CASSYLKETGIHGYTF
>TRBV30|.|TRBJ2-7|.
TGTGCCTGGAGTGTTCTGCCATTAGCCATAGGACCGAAGGGGTACGAGCAGTACTTC
CAWSVLPLAIGPKGYEQYF
>TRBV18|many|TRBJ2-7|.
TGTGCCAGCTCTAGGGGGATAGACGAGCAGTACTTC
CASSRGIDEQYF
>TRBV20-1|many|TRBJ2-1|.
TGCAGTGCTAGAGCGGGAGTTGAGCAGTTCTTC
CSARAGVEQFF
>TRBV28|many|TRBJ1-1|.
TGTGCCAGCAGTTTAGTCAGATTAACCTCGAACACTGAAGCTTTCTTT
CASSLVRLTSNTEAFF
>TRBV29-1|many|TRBJ2-1|TRBD2
TGCAGCGCCGAAGGGACTAGCGGGTATGGTTCCTACAATGAGCAGTTCTTC
CSAEGTSGYGSYNEQFF
>TRBV4-1|many|TRBJ1-5|.
TGCGCCAGCAGCCAAGATCCGGGCAGTTATCAGCCCCAGCATTTT
CASSQDPGSYQPQHF
>TRBV9|many|TRBJ1-2|.
TGTGCCAGCAGCGCCGGGCACAGGCTTCATGGCTACACCTTC
CASSAGHRLHGYTF
>TRBV21-1|many|TRBJ2-7|.
TGTGCCAGCAGCAAAGACCCCGGGCAGGGGAGTTGCGAGCAGTACTTC
CASSKDPGQGSCEQYF
>TRBV5-1|many|TRBJ2-2|.
TGCGCCAGCAGCTTGGACGACACAGGGAACACCGGGGAGCTGTTTTTT
CASSLDDTGNTGELFF
>TRBV7-6|many|TRBJ2-1|.
TGTGCCAGCAGCTTGGGGACACCCGGCTTTGATGAGCAGTTCTTC
CASSLGTPGFDEQFF
>TRBV7-9|few|TRBJ2-7|TRBD1
TGTGCCAGCAGCTTATGGACAGGGGGCCTGTACGAGCAGTACTTC
CASSLWTGGLYEQYF
>TRBV5-6|many|TRBJ2-1|.
TGTGCCAGCAGCTTCACCGGGGGAGGTGAGCAGTTCTTC
CASSFTGGGEQFF
>TRBV12-3/TRBV12-4|many|TRBJ2-4|TRBD2
TGTGCCAGCAGCCTGGGACTAGCGGGGGTGGGAAACATTCAGTACTTC
CASSLGLAGVGNIQYF
>TRBV29-1|many|TRBJ2-1|.
TGCAGCGTTGGGGTAGACTACAATGAGCAGTTCTTC
CSVGVDYNEQFF
>TRBV4-3|many|TRBJ2-1|.
TGCGCCAGCAGCCAAGCTTCTGAGAGCTCCTACAATGAGCAGTTCTTC
CASSQASESSYNEQFF
>TRBV7-2|many|TRBJ2-5|.
TGTGCCAGCAGCTCTGGGGCAGCCCAAGAGACCCAGTACTTC
CASSSGAAQETQYF
>TRBV7-9|many|TRBJ1-1|.
TGTGCCAGCAGCTTGCTTAGAAGGGACACGGGGGGAACTGAAGCTTTCTTT
CASSLLRRDTGGTEAFF
>TRBV2|many|TRBJ2-1|.
TGTGCCAGCAGTGAATCCGGGACACTGAACAATGAGCAGTTCTTC
CASSESGTLNNEQFF
>TRBV5-1|many|TRBJ2-1|.
TGCGCCAGCAGCCACCTCCCGGACGTACCACCTGAAGGGTCATTCTACAATGAGCAGTTCTTC
CASSHLPDVPPEGSFYNEQFF
>TRBV7-6|many|TRBJ2-5|TRBD2
TGTGCCAGCAGCTCCTCCCCGGGAGGGCGAGAGACCCAGTACTTC
CASSSSPGGRETQYF
>TRBV5-1|many|TRBJ2-6|TRBD2
TGCGCCAGCAGCTTACTAGCGGGAGGCTACTCTGGGGCCAACGTCCTGACTTTC
CASSLLAGGYSGANVLTF
>TRBV3-1|many|TRBJ1-1|.
TGTGCCAGCAGCCAAGATCGCACTCTGAACACTGAAGCTTTCTTT
CASSQDRTLNTEAFF
>TRBV7-2|many|TRBJ1-6|.
TGTGCCAGCAGCTCCCAGAGGGAAGGCGGTTACTATAATTCACCCCTCCACTTT
CASSSQREGGYYNSPLHF
>TRBV5-1|many|TRBJ2-6|.
TGCGCCAGCAGCTTTACAGGGACCTCTGGGGCCAACGTCCTGACTTTC
CASSFTGTSGANVLTF